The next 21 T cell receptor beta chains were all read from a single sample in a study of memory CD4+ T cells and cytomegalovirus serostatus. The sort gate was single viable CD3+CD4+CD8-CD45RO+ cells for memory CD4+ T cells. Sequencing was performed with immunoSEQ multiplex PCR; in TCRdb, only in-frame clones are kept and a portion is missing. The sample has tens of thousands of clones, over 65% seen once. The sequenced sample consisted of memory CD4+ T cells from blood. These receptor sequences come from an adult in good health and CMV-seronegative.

The CDR3 is CASSSRSSYEQYF. The CDR3 DNA follows: TGCGCCAGCAGCAGCAGGAGCTCCTACGAGCAGTACTTC. The J gene is TRBJ2-7, the V gene TRBV5-1; no clear D. Trimming removed 4 bases at V and 0 bases at J, with 8 bases between. CDR3 length: 13 residues. Germline V gene sequence: CDR1 SGHRS, CDR2 YFSETQ.

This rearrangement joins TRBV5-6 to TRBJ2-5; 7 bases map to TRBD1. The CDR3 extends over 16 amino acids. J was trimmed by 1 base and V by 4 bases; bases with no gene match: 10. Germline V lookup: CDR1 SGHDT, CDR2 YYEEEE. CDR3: CASSETGTGSQETQYF. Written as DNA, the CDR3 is TGTGCCAGCAGCGAGACAGGGACCGGTAGCCAAGAGACCCAGTACTTC.

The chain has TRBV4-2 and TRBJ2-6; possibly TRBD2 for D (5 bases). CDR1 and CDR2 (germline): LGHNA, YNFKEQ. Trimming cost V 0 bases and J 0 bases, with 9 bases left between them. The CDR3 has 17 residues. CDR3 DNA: TGTGCCAGCAGCCAAGATCTAGCCAACTCTGGGGCCAACGTCCTGACTTTC. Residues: CASSQDLANSGANVLTF.

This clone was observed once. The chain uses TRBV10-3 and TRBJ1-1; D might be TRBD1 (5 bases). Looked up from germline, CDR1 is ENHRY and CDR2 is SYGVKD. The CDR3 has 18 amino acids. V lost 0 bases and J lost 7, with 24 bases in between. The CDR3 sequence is CAISESSADTERRFEAFF. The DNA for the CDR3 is TGTGCCATCAGTGAGTCGTCGGCGGACACTGAAAGAAGGTTTGAAGCTTTCTTT.

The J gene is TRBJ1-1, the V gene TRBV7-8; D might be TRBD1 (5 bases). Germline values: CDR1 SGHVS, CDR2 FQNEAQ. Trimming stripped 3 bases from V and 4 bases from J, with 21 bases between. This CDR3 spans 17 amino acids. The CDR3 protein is CASSLLHGGVVSTEAFF. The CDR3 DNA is TGTGCCAGCAGCTTGCTTCACGGGGGGGTGGTGAGCACTGAAGCTTTCTTT.

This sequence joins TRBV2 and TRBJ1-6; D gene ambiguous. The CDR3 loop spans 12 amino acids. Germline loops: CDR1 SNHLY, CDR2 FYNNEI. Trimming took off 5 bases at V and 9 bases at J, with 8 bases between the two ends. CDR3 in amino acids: CASSFVSSPLHF. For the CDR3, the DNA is TGTGCCAGCAGTTTTGTTAGTTCACCCCTCCACTTT.

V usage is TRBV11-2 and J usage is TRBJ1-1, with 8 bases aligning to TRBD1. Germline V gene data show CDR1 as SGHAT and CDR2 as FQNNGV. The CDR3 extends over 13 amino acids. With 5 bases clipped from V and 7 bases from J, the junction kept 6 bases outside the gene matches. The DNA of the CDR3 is TGTGCCAGCAGCACTGGACAGGGCGGTGAAGCTTTCTTT. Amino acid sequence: CASSTGQGGEAFF.

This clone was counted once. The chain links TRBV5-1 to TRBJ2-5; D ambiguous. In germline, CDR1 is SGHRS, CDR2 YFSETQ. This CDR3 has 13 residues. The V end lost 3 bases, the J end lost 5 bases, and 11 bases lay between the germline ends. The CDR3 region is CASSWEISETQYF. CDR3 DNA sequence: TGCGCCAGCAGCTGGGAAATCTCTGAGACCCAGTACTTC.

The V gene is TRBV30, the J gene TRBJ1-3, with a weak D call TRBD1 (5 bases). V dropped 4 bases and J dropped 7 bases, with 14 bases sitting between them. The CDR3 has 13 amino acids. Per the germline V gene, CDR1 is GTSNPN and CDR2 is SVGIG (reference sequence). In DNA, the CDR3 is TGTGCCTGGACTAGGACATCTTGGAACACCATATATTTT. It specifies CAWTRTSWNTIYF.

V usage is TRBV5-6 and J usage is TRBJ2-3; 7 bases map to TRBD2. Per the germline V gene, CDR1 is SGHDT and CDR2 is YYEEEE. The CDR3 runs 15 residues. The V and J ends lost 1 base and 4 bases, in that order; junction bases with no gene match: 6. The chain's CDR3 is CASSLIRGRADTQYF. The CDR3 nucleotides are TGTGCCAGCAGCTTGATCCGGGGGAGGGCAGATACGCAGTATTTT.

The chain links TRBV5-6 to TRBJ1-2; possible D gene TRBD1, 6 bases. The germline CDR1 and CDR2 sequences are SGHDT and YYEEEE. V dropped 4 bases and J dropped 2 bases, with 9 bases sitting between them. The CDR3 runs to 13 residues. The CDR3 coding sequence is TGTGCCAGCAGCCCGGACAGCAACTATGGCTACACCTTC. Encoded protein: CASSPDSNYGYTF.

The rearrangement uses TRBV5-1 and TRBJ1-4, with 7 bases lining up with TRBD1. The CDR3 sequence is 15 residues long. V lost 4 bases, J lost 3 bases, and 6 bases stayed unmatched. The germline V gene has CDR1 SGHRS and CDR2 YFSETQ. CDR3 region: CASSPGQAPNEKLFF. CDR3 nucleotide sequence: TGCGCCAGCAGCCCCGGACAGGCCCCTAATGAAAAACTGTTTTTT.

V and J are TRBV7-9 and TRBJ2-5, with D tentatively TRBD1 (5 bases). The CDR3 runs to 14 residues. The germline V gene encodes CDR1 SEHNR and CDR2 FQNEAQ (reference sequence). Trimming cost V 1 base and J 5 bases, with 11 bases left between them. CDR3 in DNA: TGTGCCAGCAGCTTAGAGTCAGGGATGGAGACCCAGTACTTC. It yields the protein CASSLESGMETQYF.

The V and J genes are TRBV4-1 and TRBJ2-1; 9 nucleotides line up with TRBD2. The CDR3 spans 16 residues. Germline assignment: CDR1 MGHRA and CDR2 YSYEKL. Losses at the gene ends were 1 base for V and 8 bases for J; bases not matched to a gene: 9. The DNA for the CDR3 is TGCGCCAGCAGCCAAGTGACCCAGCGGGGGGCTTATGAGCAGTTCTTC. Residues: CASSQVTQRGAYEQFF.

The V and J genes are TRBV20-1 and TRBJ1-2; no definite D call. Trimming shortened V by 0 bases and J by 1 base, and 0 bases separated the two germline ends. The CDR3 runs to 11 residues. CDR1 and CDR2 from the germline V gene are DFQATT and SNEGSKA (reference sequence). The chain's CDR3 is CSARDNYGYTF. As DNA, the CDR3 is TGCAGTGCTAGAGATAACTATGGCTACACCTTC.

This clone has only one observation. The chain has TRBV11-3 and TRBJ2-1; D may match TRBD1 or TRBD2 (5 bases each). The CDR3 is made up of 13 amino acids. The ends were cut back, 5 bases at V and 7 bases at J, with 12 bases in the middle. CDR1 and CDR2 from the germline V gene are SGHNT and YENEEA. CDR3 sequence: CASSKGRNNEQFF. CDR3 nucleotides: TGTGCCAGCAGCAAGGGACGCAATAATGAGCAGTTCTTC.

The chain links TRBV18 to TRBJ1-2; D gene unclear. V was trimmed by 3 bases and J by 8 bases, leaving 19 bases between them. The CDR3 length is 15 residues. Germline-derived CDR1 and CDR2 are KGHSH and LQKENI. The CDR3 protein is CASSPSPDPPGGYTF. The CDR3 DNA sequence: TGTGCCAGCTCACCTTCTCCCGATCCACCGGGGGGCTACACCTTC.

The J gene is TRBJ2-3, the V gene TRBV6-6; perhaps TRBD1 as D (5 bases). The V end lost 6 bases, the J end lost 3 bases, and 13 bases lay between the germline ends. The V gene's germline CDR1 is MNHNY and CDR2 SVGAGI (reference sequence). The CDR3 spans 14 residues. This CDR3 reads CASRTPTATDTQYF. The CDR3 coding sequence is TGTGCCAGCAGAACACCGACAGCTACAGATACGCAGTATTTT.

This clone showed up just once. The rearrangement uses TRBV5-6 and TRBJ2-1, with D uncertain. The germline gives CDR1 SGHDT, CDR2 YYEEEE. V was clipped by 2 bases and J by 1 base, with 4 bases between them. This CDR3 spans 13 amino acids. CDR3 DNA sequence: TGTGCCAGCAGCTTCGGGTCCTACAATGAGCAGTTCTTC. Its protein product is CASSFGSYNEQFF.

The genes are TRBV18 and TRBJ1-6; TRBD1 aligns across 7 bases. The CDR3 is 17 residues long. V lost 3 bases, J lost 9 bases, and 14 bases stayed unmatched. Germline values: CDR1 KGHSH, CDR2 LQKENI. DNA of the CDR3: TGTGCCAGCTCACCTCAAAGCCTACAGGGGTTAGCTTCACCCCTCCACTTT. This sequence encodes CASSPQSLQGLASPLHF. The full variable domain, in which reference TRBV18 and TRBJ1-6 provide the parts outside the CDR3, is NAGVMQNPRHLVRRRGQEARLRCSPMKGHSHVYWYRQLPEEGLKFMVYLQKENIIDESGMPKERFSAEFPKEGPSILRIQQVVRGDSAAYFCASSPQSLQGLASPLHFGNGTRLTVT.

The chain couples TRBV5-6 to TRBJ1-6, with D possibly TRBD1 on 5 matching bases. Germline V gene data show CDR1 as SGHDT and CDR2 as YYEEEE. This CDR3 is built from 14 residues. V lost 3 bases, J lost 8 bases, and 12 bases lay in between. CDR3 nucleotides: TGTGCCAGCAGCTGGGGACGTAAGGATTCACCCCTCCACTTT. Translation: CASSWGRKDSPLHF. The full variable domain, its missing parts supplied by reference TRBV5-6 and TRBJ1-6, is DAGVTQSPTHLIKTRGQQVTLRCSPKSGHDTVSWYQQALGQGPQFIFQYYEEEERQRGNFPDRFSGHQFPNYSSELNVNALLLGDSALYLCASSWGRKDSPLHFGNGTRLTVT.